This T cell receptor (beta chain) was found in a study of T cell responses to AZD1222 COVID-19 vaccine. Study-wide findings and caveats: Seropositive at baseline were only a handful of AZD1222 recipients. Females outnumbered males among donors, who were mostly white British; clonal diversity was possibly underestimated. Spike was spanned by vaccine-associated CD4 TCRs, with dominance at 160-218 and 743-854. Spike-specific TCR breadth and depth rose after two AZD1222 doses.

CDR1 is SGHNT and CDR2 is YYREEE in the germline V gene (reference sequence). This CDR3 has 14 residues. Trimming shortened V by 2 bases and J by 2 bases, and 11 bases separated the two germline ends. Details on this clone: No antigen is known for it.

Sequenced by immunoSEQ multiplex PCR; TCRdb stores in-frame clones only, minus some. The sample includes around 100,000 clones, about 85% of them seen just once. The sample in question was peripheral blood, obtained on day 0 of AZD1222 vaccination. The V call is TRBV5-4, the J call TRBJ2-7; D ambiguous. The TCR comes from an adult in good health. The CDR3, as DNA: TGTGCCAGCAGCTTTGGGCTAGACACCTACGAGCAGTACTTC. It encodes CASSFGLDTYEQYF.